This T cell receptor beta chain was observed in a study of OX40 agonist ivuxolimab in advanced cancers. The method was immunoSEQ multiplex PCR; TCRdb's version includes in-frame clones alone and lacks a portion of them. The sample has roughly 120,000 clones, 80% to 90% seen once. The CDR3 covers 15 residues. V was clipped by 1 base and J by 3 bases, with 10 bases between them. In germline, CDR1 is SGHNT, CDR2 YYREEE (reference sequence). The material was CD4+ or CD8+ T cells sorted from blood, obtained in a trial of the OX40 agonist ivuxolimab. The chain links TRBV5-4 to TRBJ2-2; possibly TRBD2 for D (5 bases). The TCR comes from an adult with an advanced solid tumor such as melanoma, head and neck, liver or kidney cancer. CDR3 bases: TGTGCCAGCAGCTTGCTTGGGAGAGACACCGGGGAGCTGTTTTTT. Translation gives CASSLLGRDTGELFF. The full variable domain, its missing parts supplied by reference TRBV5-4 and TRBJ2-2, is ETGVTQSPTHLIKTRGQQVTLRCSSQSGHNTVSWYQQALGQGPQFIFQYYREEENGRGNFPPRFSGLQFPNYSSELNVNALELDDSALYLCASSLLGRDTGELFFGEGSRLTVL.